This note documents a single TCR beta chain sequence. Its antigen remains unknown. The sample is drawn from a study of metastatic and nonmetastatic thyroid tumors. Study background: For malignant and benign thyroid patients, tumor or nodule tissue and blood were the sources whose repertoires were compared.

The CDR3 has 16 amino acids. V lost 3 bases, J lost 6 bases, and 12 bases stayed unmatched. The germline V gene encodes CDR1 DFQATT and CDR2 SNEGSKA (reference sequence). Overall study results and limits: In blood and tumor, TCR beta diversity was reportedly significantly higher in malignant thyroid tumors than in benign nodules.

In the study's own analysis: Building a distant-metastasis classifier for papillary thyroid cancer drew on CDR3 differences across clinicopathological groups. Using MiXCR, TCRdb reanalyzed the PCR reads. Clone size and V and J calls follow TCRdb, not the original study. Found here are about 16,000 clones, approximately 30% of them singletons; the top ten hold roughly 12%. Patients were all untreated before their thyroid surgery. The sample taken for sequencing was tumor tissue. This receptor was taken from a male donor with papillary thyroid cancer or a benign thyroid nodule (not recorded which). Some clones in this sample may be carry-over from other donors' samples. The chain links TRBV20-1 to TRBJ2-7; 12 bases map to TRBD2. The CDR3 reads CSARFRRLAGDFEQYF. CDR3 nucleotide sequence: TGCAGTGCTAGGTTCAGGAGACTAGCGGGAGATTTCGAGCAGTACTTC.